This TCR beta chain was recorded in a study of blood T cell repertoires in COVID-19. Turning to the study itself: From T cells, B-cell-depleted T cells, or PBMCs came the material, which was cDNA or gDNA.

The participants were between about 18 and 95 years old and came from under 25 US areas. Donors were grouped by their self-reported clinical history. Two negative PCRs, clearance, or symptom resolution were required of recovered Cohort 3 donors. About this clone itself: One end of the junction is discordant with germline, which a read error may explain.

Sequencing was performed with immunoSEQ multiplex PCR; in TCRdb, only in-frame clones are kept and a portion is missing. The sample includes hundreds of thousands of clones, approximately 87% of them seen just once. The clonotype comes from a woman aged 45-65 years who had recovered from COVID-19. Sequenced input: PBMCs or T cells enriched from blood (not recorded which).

The CDR3: CASSLRFQIDF. Written as DNA, the CDR3 is TGTGCCAGCAGTTTACGTTTTCAGATCGACTTT. The J gene is TRBJ1-6, the V gene TRBV27; no clear D gene. The CDR3 has 11 residues. CDR1 is MNHEY and CDR2 is SMNVEV in the germline V gene (reference sequence).